This entry features one TCR beta chain sequence. What it binds is unknown. The data are from a study of Ad26.COV2.S vaccination and SARS-CoV-2 variants. Whole-study results and caveats: The breadth of spike-specific CD8+ and CD4+ T cell responses after vaccination was reportedly substantial.

This CDR3 comprises 14 residues. Germline CDR1 is SGDLS and CDR2 is YYNGEE. The ends lost 5 bases at V and 3 bases at J; junction bases unmatched: 4. Noted treatment: 15 to 20 received Ad26.COV2.S at low or high dose, single or two shots; about 5 received placebo; per-sample allocation not given. Samples were taken on day 63 after the first vaccine or placebo injection. Ad26 vector vaccine expressed Wuhan-strain SARS-CoV-2 spike. Some clones are missing from TCRdb's copy, which holds only in-frame ones; the method was immunoSEQ multiplex PCR. This sample has 400,000 to 500,000 clones; roughly 90% occur once, and the top ten carry 3.6%.

This receptor was obtained from a person between 18 and 65 years old who received the Ad26.COV2.S COVID-19 vaccine or a placebo. This sequence joins TRBV9 and TRBJ2-2; 7 bases fit TRBD2. The sequencing used peripheral blood, collected in a trial of Ad26.COV2.S vaccine versus placebo. DNA for the CDR3: TGTGCCAGCAGGGAGGGACTATACACCGGGGAGCTGTTTTTT. The encoded protein is CASREGLYTGELFF. Combining the CDR3 with reference TRBV9 and TRBJ2-2 gives the whole variable domain DSGVTQTPKHLITATGQRVTLRCSPRSGDLSVYWYQQSLDQGLQFLIQYYNGEERAKGNILERFSAQQFPDLHSELNLSSLELGDSALYFCASREGLYTGELFFGEGSRLTVL.